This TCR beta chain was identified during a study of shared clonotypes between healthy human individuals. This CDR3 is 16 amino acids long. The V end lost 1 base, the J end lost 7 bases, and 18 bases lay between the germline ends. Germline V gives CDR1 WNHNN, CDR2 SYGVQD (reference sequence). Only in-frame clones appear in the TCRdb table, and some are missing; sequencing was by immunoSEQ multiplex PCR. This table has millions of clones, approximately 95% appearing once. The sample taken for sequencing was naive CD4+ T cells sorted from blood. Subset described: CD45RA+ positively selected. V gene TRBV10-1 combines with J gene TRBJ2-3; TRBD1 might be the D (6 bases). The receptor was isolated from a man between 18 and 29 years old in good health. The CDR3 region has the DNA TGCGCCAGCAGTGAGTGGGACACTGGCCGCCCAAATACGCAGTATTTT. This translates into CASSEWDTGRPNTQYF.